This entry features one T cell receptor beta chain sequence. Its target is not known. The CDR3 covers 13 residues. After removal of 3 bases from V and 3 bases from J, the junction contained 0 bases not matched to a gene. Per germline, CDR1 SGHRS and CDR2 YFSETQ. Time point described: new active TB diagnosis, blood taken before or within 7 days of starting treatment. This entry is derived from a study of T cells in tuberculosis. Study-level results: The TCR-beta difference was not significant; alpha differences partly reflected length.

Some clones are missing from TCRdb's copy, which holds only in-frame ones; the method was immunoSEQ multiplex PCR. The sample consists of roughly 34,000 clones, approximately 94% of them appearing once. The material sequenced was PBMCs, taken at tuberculosis diagnosis. The clonotype originates from an adult with tuberculosis. The chain uses TRBV5-1 and TRBJ1-1; 9 bases map to TRBD1. CDR3 residues: CASSWTGDTEAFF. The CDR3 nucleotides are TGCGCCAGCAGCTGGACAGGGGACACTGAAGCTTTCTTT.